The 15 T cell receptor beta chains below were found in one sample sequenced in a study of cytomegalovirus exposure and HLA in healthy donors. Researchers ran the PCR with 60 Vbeta and 13 Jbeta primers. Data came from immunoSEQ multiplex PCR; TCRdb stores just in-frame clones and leaves some out. The table shows 150,000 to 200,000 clones, with approximately 67% occurring only once. The sequencing input was PBMCs. The receptors come from a man between 40 and 49 years old in good health and CMV-seronegative.

The V gene is TRBV7-8, the J gene TRBJ2-7; 11 nucleotides align to TRBD2. The J segment lost 0 bases and the V segment lost 2 bases, leaving 9 bases of the junction unmatched. The CDR3 spans 18 residues. Germline CDR1 and CDR2: SGHVS and FQNEAQ. In DNA form, the CDR3 reads TGTGCCAGCAGCTTACCCTTTAGACTAGCGGGGCCCTCCTACGAGCAGTACTTC. It codes for CASSLPFRLAGPSYEQYF. The whole variable domain, filled in from reference TRBV7-8 and TRBJ2-7, reads GAGVSQSPRYKVAKRGQDVALRCDPISGHVSLFWYQQALGQGPEFLTYFQNEAQLDKSGLPSDRFFAERPEGSVSTLKIQRTQQEDSAVYLCASSLPFRLAGPSYEQYFGPGTRLTVT.

This clone was picked up a small number of times. This chain connects TRBV29-1 to TRBJ2-4; D not resolved. V lost 3 bases and J lost 8, with 11 bases in between. The length of the CDR3 is 12 residues. Germline CDR1 reads SQVTM; CDR2 reads ANQGSEA. The CDR3: CSVDTGTDIQYF. The DNA for the CDR3 is TGCAGCGTTGATACCGGTACGGACATTCAGTACTTC.

This chain connects TRBV7-8 to TRBJ1-4; unclear D gene. CDR3 length: 14 residues. V gave up 3 bases and J gave up 4 bases, with 9 bases separating them. CDR1 and CDR2 (germline): SGHVS, FQNEAQ. Written as DNA, the CDR3 is TGTGCCAGCAGCTTTTCGCAGGTTAATGAAAAACTGTTTTTT. It encodes CASSFSQVNEKLFF.

This chain uses TRBV6-1 with TRBJ1-2, with 8 bases lining up with TRBD1. In germline, CDR1 is MNHNS, CDR2 SASEGT. The CDR3 length is 13 residues. Trimming removed 1 base from V and 7 bases from J; junction bases left unmatched: 2. DNA for the CDR3: TGTGCCAGCAGTGAAGACCAGGGGGCTGGCTACACCTTC. Its protein product is CASSEDQGAGYTF.

The gene calls are TRBV15 and TRBJ2-3; 8 bases agree with TRBD2. The V gene's germline CDR1 is LNHNV and CDR2 YYDKDF (reference sequence). The V segment lost 0 bases and the J segment 4 bases; nucleotides outside the gene matches: 6. This CDR3 contains 16 residues. CDR3: CATSRDRRGGADTQYF. The DNA of the CDR3 is TGTGCCACCAGCAGAGACCGTCGGGGGGGGGCAGATACGCAGTATTTT.

CDR3 coding DNA: TGTGCCAGCACCCGGGGGACGGGAGAAGCTTTCTTT. It yields the protein CASTRGTGEAFF. The rearrangement uses TRBV6-5 and TRBJ1-1, with a tentative D call TRBD1 (5 bases). The V gene lost 7 bases and the J gene lost 8 bases, with 14 bases spanning the gap. Germline lookup yields CDR1 MNHEY and CDR2 SVGAGI. The CDR3 is 12 residues long.

The chain is built from TRBV5-4 and TRBJ2-2; TRBD2 is a possible D gene (6 bases). CDR1 is SGHNT and CDR2 is YYREEE in the germline V gene (reference sequence). Trimming cost V 6 bases and J 5 bases, with 8 bases left between them. There are 12 residues in the CDR3. CDR3 amino acids: CASKAGTGELFF. For the CDR3, the DNA is TGTGCCAGCAAGGCGGGAACCGGGGAGCTGTTTTTT.

The chain employs TRBV28 and TRBJ2-7; D is perhaps TRBD2 (5 bases). Trimming took off 5 bases at V and 0 bases at J, with 14 bases between the two ends. CDR1 is MDHEN and CDR2 is SYDVKM in the germline V gene. CDR3 length: 15 residues. The CDR3 spells CASSPPGESSYEQYF. CDR3 bases: TGTGCCAGCAGTCCGCCCGGGGAAAGCTCCTACGAGCAGTACTTC.

The V gene is TRBV9, the J gene TRBJ2-4, with TRBD2 identical over 10 bases. The CDR3 length is 17 residues. The V segment lost 4 bases and the J segment 2 bases; nucleotides outside the gene matches: 9. Germline CDR1 SGDLS, CDR2 YYNGEE. The CDR3 spells CASSRISGRFTKNIQYF. CDR3 bases: TGTGCCAGCAGCCGAATTAGCGGGAGGTTTACCAAAAACATTCAGTACTTC.

This clone came up a few times. This chain connects TRBV9 to TRBJ1-3, with 8 bases lining up with TRBD1. Germline trimming cut 0 bases from V and 0 bases from J; bases unmatched to any gene: 5. The CDR3 is 17 amino acids. Germline-derived CDR1 and CDR2 are SGDLS and YYNGEE. CDR3 loop: CASSVGSGGSSGNTIYF. The CDR3 DNA is TGTGCCAGCAGCGTAGGGTCAGGGGGCAGCTCTGGAAACACCATATATTTT.

This chain connects TRBV10-3 to TRBJ2-7; tentative D call: TRBD1 (5 bases). Germline V gene sequence: CDR1 ENHRY, CDR2 SYGVKD. Deletions cut 8 bases from V and 6 bases from J, with 23 bases between. The CDR3 consists of 15 residues. The CDR3 is CAIAESLAGIGEQYF. CDR3 DNA: TGTGCCATCGCTGAATCATTGGCAGGGATAGGCGAGCAGTACTTC.

This clone was seen a few times. This chain links TRBV6-1 with TRBJ1-1; 11 bases match TRBD1. The CDR3 runs to 13 residues. CDR1 and CDR2 from the germline V gene are MNHNS and SASEGT. The ends lost 3 bases at V and 11 bases at J; junction bases unmatched: 5. The CDR3 spells CASSDRDRGAAFF. CDR3 nucleotides: TGTGCCAGCAGTGACCGGGACAGGGGGGCGGCTTTCTTT.

V gene TRBV6-1 combines with J gene TRBJ2-2, with D perhaps matching TRBD2 (6 bases). Trimming cost V 5 bases and J 8 bases, with 12 bases left between them. Germline V gives CDR1 MNHNS, CDR2 SASEGT. The CDR3 totals 13 residues. CDR3 bases: TGTGCCAGCAGTATCGGGGGATCAGGGGAGCTGTTTTTT. This gives the protein CASSIGGSGELFF.

The chain carries TRBV29-1 and TRBJ2-7, with 9 bases that match TRBD1. There are 14 residues in the CDR3. Germline CDR1 is SQVTM and CDR2 is ANQGSEA. The V and J ends lost 6 bases and 0 bases, in that order; junction bases with no gene match: 6. The CDR3 here is CSVAQGAYSYEQYF. In DNA, the CDR3 is TGCAGCGTCGCACAGGGGGCCTACTCCTACGAGCAGTACTTC.

The chain couples TRBV7-2 to TRBJ2-5; TRBD2 might be the D (5 bases). V shed 2 bases and J shed 4 bases, with 14 bases lying between them. Germline CDR1 and CDR2: SGHTA and FQGNSA. The CDR3 extends over 15 amino acids. CDR3: CASSLSGSGSETQYF. CDR3 bases: TGTGCCAGCAGCTTATCGGGGAGTGGGTCAGAGACCCAGTACTTC.